The 20 T cell receptor beta chains below come from one sample, sequenced in a study of cytomegalovirus exposure and HLA in healthy donors. Vbeta (60) and Jbeta (13) primers were used in the PCR. TCRdb's copy holds only in-frame clones and misses some; the assay was immunoSEQ multiplex PCR. The sample holds roughly 290,000 clones, 75% to 90% seen once. The sequencing sample was made of PBMCs. The receptors were sampled from a girl aged 2 to 9 in good health and CMV-seronegative.

The rearrangement links TRBV6-6 to TRBJ2-7, with D possibly TRBD1 on 6 matching bases. This CDR3 region has 13 residues. CDR1 is MNHNY, CDR2 SVGAGI, per germline (reference sequence). V was clipped by 5 bases and J by 7 bases, with 15 bases between them. The CDR3 spells CASSQGLSREQYF. DNA for the CDR3: TGTGCCAGCAGTCAGGGGCTCTCTAGAGAGCAGTACTTC.

The J gene is TRBJ1-4, the V gene TRBV6-6, with 10 bases identical to TRBD1. The trim removed 5 bases at V and 12 bases at J, leaving 12 bases unmatched. The germline CDR1 and CDR2 sequences are MNHNY and SVGAGI (reference sequence). This CDR3 comprises 15 residues. The CDR3 nucleotides are TGTGCCAGCAGTCCCCCGACAGGGGGCATTTATGAACTGTTTTTT. It specifies CASSPPTGGIYELFF.

This clone was recorded a few times. The chain uses TRBV14 and TRBJ1-2; a weak D match, TRBD1 (6 bases). CDR3 length equals 14 residues. The germline V and J ends were trimmed by 0 bases and 4 bases, with 9 bases remaining between them. Germline CDR1 is SGHDN and CDR2 is FVKESK. This CDR3 is CASSQDRGFYGYTF. The CDR3 DNA reads as TGTGCCAGCAGCCAAGACAGGGGTTTCTATGGCTACACCTTC. Full variable domain (outside the CDR3, taken from reference TRBV14 and TRBJ1-2): EAGVTQFPSHSVIEKGQTVTLRCDPISGHDNLYWYRRVMGKEIKFLLHFVKESKQDESGMPNNRFLAERTGGTYSTLKVQPAELEDSGVYFCASSQDRGFYGYTFGSGTRLTVV.

This chain connects TRBV2 to TRBJ2-2; a weak D match, TRBD2 (6 bases). The CDR3 consists of 15 residues. In germline, CDR1 is SNHLY, CDR2 FYNNEI. V was pared by 4 bases and J by 0 bases, with 9 bases between. The CDR3 DNA reads TGTGCCAGCAGTGTACTAGCTTCGAACACCGGGGAGCTGTTTTTT. Protein: CASSVLASNTGELFF.

The chain employs TRBV7-9 and TRBJ2-7, with TRBD1 identical over 8 bases. Germline values: CDR1 SEHNR, CDR2 FQNEAQ (reference sequence). There are 13 residues in the CDR3. V shed 6 bases, J shed 2 bases, and the junction held 3 bases outside the gene matches. The CDR3 spells CASRGTGTYEQYF. In nucleotides, the CDR3 is TGTGCCAGCAGGGGGACAGGAACCTACGAGCAGTACTTC.

The V gene is TRBV6-5, the J gene TRBJ1-2; 9 positions match TRBD1. The germline gives CDR1 MNHEY, CDR2 SVGAGI. The CDR3 has 14 amino acids. Trimming removed 5 bases from V and 3 bases from J; junction bases left unmatched: 4. This CDR3 reads CASSERDRDYGYTF. DNA of the CDR3: TGTGCCAGCAGTGAACGGGACAGGGACTATGGCTACACCTTC.

The V and J genes are TRBV9 and TRBJ2-4; possibly TRBD2 for D (7 bases). Germline values: CDR1 SGDLS, CDR2 YYNGEE. V lost 7 bases to trimming and J lost 1 base, with 24 bases between them. CDR3 length: 18 amino acids. Here the CDR3 reads CASGGDPTGRSAKNIQYF. The CDR3 bases are TGTGCCAGCGGGGGGGACCCTACAGGGCGATCGGCCAAAAACATTCAGTACTTC. The whole variable domain, filled in from reference TRBV9 and TRBJ2-4, reads DSGVTQTPKHLITATGQRVTLRCSPRSGDLSVYWYQQSLDQGLQFLIQYYNGEERAKGNILERFSAQQFPDLHSELNLSSLELGDSALYFCASGGDPTGRSAKNIQYFGAGTRLSVL.

The chain is built from TRBV28 and TRBJ2-1; D unresolved. Trimming shortened V by 1 base and J by 10 bases, and 5 bases separated the two germline ends. This CDR3 region has 11 residues. Germline V gene data show CDR1 as MDHEN and CDR2 as SYDVKM. This CDR3 is CASSLSREQFF. The DNA for the CDR3 is TGTGCCAGCAGTTTATCCCGGGAGCAGTTCTTC.

As regards this clone: An end of the junction does not agree with germline; a read error may underlie this. This chain joins TRBV28 and TRBJ1-4, with 8 bases aligning to TRBD1. The length of the CDR3 is 14 residues. The germline CDR1 and CDR2 sequences are MDHEN and SYDVKM. CDR3 in DNA: TGTGCCAGCAATTTACAGGGGGTTGAAGAAAAACTGTTTTTT. Translating gives CASNLQGVEEKLFF.

The chain combines TRBV7-9 with TRBJ2-2; no clear D. The CDR3 spans 16 residues. The ends were cut back, 0 bases at V and 0 bases at J, with 8 bases in the middle. Germline V lookup: CDR1 SEHNR, CDR2 FQNEAQ (reference sequence). CDR3 sequence reads: CASSLAGRSNTGELFF. The CDR3 nucleotides are TGTGCCAGCAGCTTAGCCGGCAGGTCGAACACCGGGGAGCTGTTTTTT. Looking up the rest from reference TRBV7-9 and TRBJ2-2 gives the full variable domain: DTGVSQNPRHKITKRGQNVTFRCDPISEHNRLYWYRQTLGQGPEFLTYFQNEAQLEKSRLLSDRFSAERPKGSFSTLEIQRTEQGDSAMYLCASSLAGRSNTGELFFGEGSRLTVL.

This rearrangement joins TRBV7-9 to TRBJ1-3; D is ambiguous. V was trimmed by 5 bases and J by 2 bases, leaving 7 bases between them. The germline V gene encodes CDR1 SEHNR and CDR2 FQNEAQ (reference sequence). The CDR3 contains 13 residues. This CDR3 is CASSPPAGNTIYF. CDR3 sequence (DNA): TGTGCCAGCAGCCCCCCGGCTGGAAACACCATATATTTT.

The chain links TRBV4-1 to TRBJ2-1, with unresolved D. The V end lost 0 bases, the J end lost 7 bases, and 19 bases lay between the germline ends. Germline V gives CDR1 MGHRA, CDR2 YSYEKL. The CDR3 spans 17 residues. CDR3 nucleotides: TGCGCCAGCAGCCAAGAAATTAGAGGCCTGCCATTTAATGAGCAGTTCTTC. The encoded protein is CASSQEIRGLPFNEQFF.

The chain employs TRBV9 and TRBJ2-7, with 8 bases matching TRBD1. CDR1 is SGDLS, CDR2 YYNGEE, per germline. Losses at the gene ends were 4 bases for V and 6 bases for J; bases not matched to a gene: 3. This CDR3 comprises 12 residues. CDR3 residues: CASSSTGGEQYF. DNA for the CDR3: TGTGCCAGCAGCAGTACAGGGGGCGAGCAGTACTTC.

DNA for the CDR3: TGCAGCGTTCATACCCCGGACAGGAAGTACATCGGCTACACCTTC. Residues: CSVHTPDRKYIGYTF. V and J are TRBV29-1 and TRBJ1-2; 7 nucleotides match TRBD1. V lost 5 bases to trimming and J lost 8 bases; unmatched junction nucleotides: 17. The length of the CDR3 is 15 residues. Germline V gives CDR1 SQVTM, CDR2 ANQGSEA.

The V and J genes are TRBV7-7 and TRBJ2-5; weak D call: TRBD1 (6 bases). The germline CDR1 and CDR2 sequences are SSHAT and FNYEAQ (reference sequence). This CDR3 comprises 14 residues. V gave up 1 base and J gave up 2 bases, with 8 bases separating them. The CDR3 bases are TGTGCCAGCAGCTTAGGGACAGCTCAAGAGACCCAGTACTTC. Translated, it gives CASSLGTAQETQYF.

The rearrangement uses TRBV28 and TRBJ2-1, with D perhaps matching TRBD1 (7 bases). Trimming cost V 0 bases and J 3 bases, with 12 bases left between them. From germline, CDR1 is MDHEN and CDR2 SYDVKM. The CDR3 length is 16 residues. The CDR3 spells CASSLWRRGRYNEQFF. CDR3 nucleotide sequence: TGTGCCAGCAGTTTATGGCGGAGGGGGCGCTACAATGAGCAGTTCTTC.

This chain connects TRBV7-9 to TRBJ1-1; D perhaps matches TRBD1 (5 bases). The CDR3 runs 13 residues. The germline CDR1 and CDR2 sequences are SEHNR and FQNEAQ (reference sequence). The germline V and J ends were trimmed by 1 base and 8 bases, with 11 bases remaining between them. The DNA for the CDR3 is TGTGCCAGCAGCTTAGTATGGGGCGCAGAAGCTTTCTTT. It yields the protein CASSLVWGAEAFF.

The chain has TRBV6-5 and TRBJ1-2, with D possibly TRBD1 on 5 matching bases. CDR3 length: 15 amino acids. Between the trimmed V and J ends, which lost 0 bases and 8 bases, there was a span of 16 bases. CDR1 and CDR2 (germline): MNHEY, SVGAGI. The CDR3 region is CASSYSIGQPSGYTF. As DNA, the CDR3 is TGTGCCAGCAGTTACTCGATCGGACAACCGTCGGGCTACACCTTC.

The chain uses TRBV11-2 and TRBJ2-7; 10 nucleotides line up with TRBD2. The CDR3 is 15 amino acids. Germline CDR1 and CDR2: SGHAT and FQNNGV. Germline trimming cut 3 bases from V and 0 bases from J; bases unmatched to any gene: 2. CDR3 bases: TGTGCCAGCAGCTTTTCTAGCGGGAGCTCCTACGAGCAGTACTTC. The encoded protein is CASSFSSGSSYEQYF.

The chain's CDR3 is CASSLMEGSYNEQFF. The CDR3 DNA reads as TGTGCCAGCAGCTTAATGGAGGGCTCCTACAATGAGCAGTTCTTC. The chain has TRBV7-3 and TRBJ2-1; D possibly corresponds to TRBD2 (6 bases). The ends were cut back, 1 base at V and 0 bases at J, with 7 bases in the middle. This CDR3 has 15 residues. Germline V gene lookup returns CDR1 SGHTA and CDR2 FQGTGA.